The clone carrying this TCR beta chain has a count of ten or more. Its antigen is currently unknown. The sample is drawn from a study of identical twins. General study findings and limits: Out-of-frame alpha sequences shared by twins were enriched for low generation probability.

The CDR3 has 14 residues. Trimming pared 1 base from V and 5 bases from J, leaving 11 bases between. Looked up from germline, CDR1 is SEHNR and CDR2 is FQNEAQ (reference sequence). One entry per CDR3 protein, called by TCRdb with MiXCR from the 5' RACE reads. The sample lists around 230,000 distinct CDR3 sequences, 6% to 7% seen once, with roughly 15% in the top ten. A further study also used this sample, focusing on T cells expressing NK-cell markers. From that second work: Beta-chain profiling covered CD3+CD56+NKG2C+, CD3+CD56+NKG2C- and CD3+CD56-NKG2C+ sorted subsets.

This sequence joins TRBV7-9 and TRBJ2-5; D uncertain. What was sequenced was CD8+ T cells sorted from blood. This TCR was recovered from a woman aged 18-29 years in good health. The CDR3, as DNA: TGTGCCAGCAGCTTAGAACACCCGCGGGAGACCCAGTACTTC. Its translation: CASSLEHPRETQYF.